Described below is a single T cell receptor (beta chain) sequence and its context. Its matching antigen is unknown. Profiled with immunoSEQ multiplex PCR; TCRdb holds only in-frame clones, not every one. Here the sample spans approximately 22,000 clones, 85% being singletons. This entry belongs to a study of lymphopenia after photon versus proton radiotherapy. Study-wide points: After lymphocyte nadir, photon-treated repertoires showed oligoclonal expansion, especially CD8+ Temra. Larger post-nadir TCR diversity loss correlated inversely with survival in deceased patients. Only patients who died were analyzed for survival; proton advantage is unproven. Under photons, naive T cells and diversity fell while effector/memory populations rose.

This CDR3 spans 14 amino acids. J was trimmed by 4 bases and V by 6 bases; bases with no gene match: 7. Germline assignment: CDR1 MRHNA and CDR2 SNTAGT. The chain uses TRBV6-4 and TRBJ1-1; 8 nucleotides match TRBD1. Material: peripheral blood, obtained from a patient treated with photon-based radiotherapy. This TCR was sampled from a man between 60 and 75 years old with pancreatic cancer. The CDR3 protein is CASRVSTGATEAFF. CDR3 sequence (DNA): TGTGCCAGCAGGGTTTCGACAGGGGCCACTGAAGCTTTCTTT.